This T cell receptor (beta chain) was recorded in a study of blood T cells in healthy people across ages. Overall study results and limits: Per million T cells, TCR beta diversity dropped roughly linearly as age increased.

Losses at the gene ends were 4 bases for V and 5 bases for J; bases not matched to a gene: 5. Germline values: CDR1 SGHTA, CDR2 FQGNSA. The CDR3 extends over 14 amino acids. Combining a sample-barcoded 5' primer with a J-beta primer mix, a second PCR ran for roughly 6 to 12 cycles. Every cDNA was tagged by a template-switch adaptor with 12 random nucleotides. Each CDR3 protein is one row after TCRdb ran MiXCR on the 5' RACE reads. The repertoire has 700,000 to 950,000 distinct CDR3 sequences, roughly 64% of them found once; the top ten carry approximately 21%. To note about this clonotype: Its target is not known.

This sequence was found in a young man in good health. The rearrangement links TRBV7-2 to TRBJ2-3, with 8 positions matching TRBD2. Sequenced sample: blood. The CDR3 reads CASSSAGVGDTQYF. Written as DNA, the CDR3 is TGTGCCAGCAGCTCAGCGGGAGTCGGAGATACGCAGTATTTT.